These 22 T cell receptor beta chains share one sample of origin, sequenced in a study of T-cell memory formation after mild COVID-19. TCRdb independently ran MiXCR on the 5' RACE reads; one entry per CDR3 protein. The table shows 450,000 or so distinct CDR3 sequences, with about 23% occurring only once. Sequenced material: PBMCs or a T cell subset sorted from them (not recorded which). The receptors were gathered from an adult woman who had mild COVID-19 (a few samples of this study predate the infection). Cell type and time point are not known.

This clonotype has only a few counts. V usage is TRBV3-1 and J usage is TRBJ2-3, with 9 bases identical to TRBD2. The CDR3 has 17 residues. The germline gives CDR1 LGHDT, CDR2 YNNKEL (reference sequence). V gave up 5 bases and J gave up 0 bases; unmatched junction bases: 9. Here the CDR3 DNA reads TGTGCCAGCAGCTCCCCCCGACTAGCGGATAGCACAGATACGCAGTATTTT. Amino acids: CASSSPRLADSTDTQYF.

DNA for the CDR3: TGTGCCAGCAGTTCGAATTTTGTAGTCGAGACCCAGTACTTC. Translating gives CASSSNFVVETQYF. The chain carries TRBV27 and TRBJ2-5; D gene uncertain. The CDR3 totals 14 residues. The V and J ends lost 4 bases and 5 bases respectively, with 14 bases between them. Germline CDR1 reads MNHEY; CDR2 reads SMNVEV (reference sequence).

This clonotype has a count of ten or more. The chain recombines TRBV29-1 with TRBJ2-2, with D possibly being TRBD1 or TRBD2 (6 bases each). Trimming shortened V by 6 bases and J by 1 base, and 12 bases separated the two germline ends. CDR1 SQVTM and CDR2 ANQGSEA come from the germline V gene. The CDR3 totals 14 residues. This chain's CDR3 is CSVGGGENTGELFF. CDR3 nucleotides: TGCAGCGTGGGGGGCGGGGAGAACACCGGGGAGCTGTTTTTT.

This clonotype was detected only a few times. This chain uses TRBV7-9 with TRBJ2-1, with D hard to call. This CDR3 is built from 15 residues. CDR1 is SEHNR, CDR2 FQNEAQ, per germline (reference sequence). Trimming cost V 4 bases and J 7 bases, with 17 bases left between them. CDR3 protein: CASSYDLSNLNEQFF. CDR3 nucleotides: TGTGCCAGCAGCTACGACCTTTCGAATCTGAATGAGCAGTTCTTC.

In this sample, this clonotype turned up a few times. The V call is TRBV6-4, the J call TRBJ2-3; 12 nucleotides agree with TRBD1. Germline lookup yields CDR1 MRHNA and CDR2 SNTAGT. The CDR3 loop spans 16 amino acids. After removal of 3 bases from V and 6 bases from J, the junction contained 7 bases not matched to a gene. The chain's CDR3 is CASSERGQGAGDTQYF. CDR3 DNA sequence: TGTGCCAGCAGTGAAAGGGGACAGGGGGCCGGGGATACGCAGTATTTT.

This clonotype was seen more than once but under ten times. The chain recombines TRBV5-1 with TRBJ2-7, with 12 bases fitting TRBD2. Per germline, CDR1 SGHRS and CDR2 YFSETQ. With V trimmed by 1 base and J by 3 bases, 2 bases remained unmatched. The CDR3 is made up of 15 amino acids. CDR3 DNA: TGCGCCAGCAGCTTGATGACTAGCGGGGGCTACGAGCAGTACTTC. Its translation is CASSLMTSGGYEQYF. Together with reference TRBV5-1 and TRBJ2-7, the CDR3 gives the full variable domain: KAGVTQTPRYLIKTRGQQVTLSCSPISGHRSVSWYQQTPGQGLQFLFEYFSETQRNKGNFPGRFSGRQFSNSRSEMNVSTLELGDSALYLCASSLMTSGGYEQYFGPGTRLTVT.

This clonotype has just a few counts. The rearrangement joins TRBV20-1 to TRBJ2-1, with TRBD1 identical over 9 bases. Germline CDR1 and CDR2: DFQATT and SNEGSKA (reference sequence). The length of the CDR3 is 17 residues. V gave up 1 base and J gave up 9 bases; unmatched junction bases: 16. Here the CDR3 reads CSARAPLPGQGGGEQFF. CDR3 in DNA: TGCAGTGCTAGAGCACCACTACCGGGACAGGGAGGCGGTGAGCAGTTCTTC.

This clonotype has just a few counts. This chain uses TRBV25-1 with TRBJ2-6; unclear D gene. V was cut by 2 bases and J by 0 bases, with 8 bases left in between. The CDR3 spans 16 residues. Germline V gene data show CDR1 as MGHDK and CDR2 as SYGVNS. The CDR3 reads CASSEDPSSGANVLTF. The CDR3 nucleotides are TGTGCCAGCAGTGAAGACCCCAGCTCTGGGGCCAACGTCCTGACTTTC.

The chain recombines TRBV19 with TRBJ1-6; 9 nucleotides match TRBD1. With 4 bases clipped from V and 8 bases from J, the junction kept 6 bases outside the gene matches. Germline V gives CDR1 LNHDA, CDR2 SQIVND (reference sequence). This CDR3 comprises 15 residues. The CDR3 coding sequence is TGTGCCAGTAGTACGACCGGGACAGGGTATTCACCCCTCCACTTT. As protein: CASSTTGTGYSPLHF.

The V gene is TRBV15, the J gene TRBJ1-5, with unresolved D. Per the germline V gene, CDR1 is LNHNV and CDR2 is YYDKDF (reference sequence). V was trimmed by 1 base and J by 5 bases, leaving 12 bases between them. CDR3 length: 15 residues. The CDR3 DNA follows: TGTGCCACCAGCAGAGCTCCGGCGAGGGATCAGCCCCAGCATTTT. It encodes CATSRAPARDQPQHF.

The chain carries TRBV4-1 and TRBJ2-5; 7 bases map to TRBD2. The V gene's germline CDR1 is MGHRA and CDR2 YSYEKL. The V and J ends lost 3 bases and 3 bases, in that order; junction bases with no gene match: 10. This CDR3 spans 16 amino acids. The CDR3 loop reads CASSHPGAGPEETQYF. The CDR3 DNA reads as TGCGCCAGCAGCCACCCGGGAGCGGGGCCAGAAGAGACCCAGTACTTC.

In its sample, this clonotype was seen a few times. The J gene is TRBJ2-6, the V gene TRBV7-9, with TRBD1 matching 8 bases. The junction had 10 bases not matched to a gene; V was cut back by 5 bases and J by 1 base. The length of the CDR3 is 18 residues. Looked up from germline, CDR1 is SEHNR and CDR2 is FQNEAQ (reference sequence). Here the CDR3 DNA reads TGTGCCAGCAGCCCGATGGGACAGGCTTTATCTGGGGCCAACGTCCTGACTTTC. As protein: CASSPMGQALSGANVLTF.

This clonotype was seen more than once but under ten times. The gene calls are TRBV5-6 and TRBJ2-5, with D maybe TRBD1 (6 bases). Trimming cost V 4 bases and J 2 bases, with 12 bases left between them. Germline V lookup: CDR1 SGHDT, CDR2 YYEEEE. The CDR3 runs 14 residues. The DNA for the CDR3 is TGTGCCAGCAGCCGTATTCAGGGGCAAGAGACCCAGTACTTC. Translating gives CASSRIQGQETQYF.

The chain couples TRBV3-1 to TRBJ2-7; no clear D. This CDR3 has 12 residues. The germline V and J ends were trimmed by 0 bases and 9 bases, with 9 bases remaining between them. Germline CDR1 LGHDT, CDR2 YNNKEL (reference sequence). This CDR3 is CASSQDRAGQYF. CDR3 nucleotides: TGTGCCAGCAGCCAAGATCGGGCCGGGCAGTACTTC.

This sequence joins TRBV29-1 and TRBJ2-7, with D possibly being TRBD2 (6 bases). Deletions cut 7 bases from V and 3 bases from J, with 7 bases between. The CDR3 runs to 10 residues. Germline loops: CDR1 SQVTM, CDR2 ANQGSEA. Here the CDR3 DNA reads TGCAGCGGGGGGGACTACGAGCAGTACTTC. It encodes CSGGDYEQYF.

This clonotype was found a few times. V and J are TRBV20-1 and TRBJ2-7; a weak D match, TRBD1 (7 bases). This CDR3 contains 15 residues. V lost 4 bases and J 7 bases, leaving 23 bases between the germline ends. Germline CDR1 is DFQATT and CDR2 is SNEGSKA (reference sequence). CDR3 nucleotides: TGCAGTGCTACTTCCCATTTCCAGGGGGGATGGGAGCAGTACTTC. Its protein is CSATSHFQGGWEQYF.

The sample holds many counts of this clonotype. The V gene is TRBV5-1, the J gene TRBJ2-2; 13 nucleotides agree with TRBD2. V dropped 3 bases and J dropped 0; count of bases not matched to a gene: 2. CDR3 length: 17 amino acids. Per the germline V gene, CDR1 is SGHRS and CDR2 is YFSETQ. The CDR3 DNA sequence: TGCGCCAGCAGCTGGACTAGCGGGAGCCCGAACACCGGGGAGCTGTTTTTT. This translates into CASSWTSGSPNTGELFF.

This chain connects TRBV20-1 to TRBJ2-7; D is perhaps TRBD1 (6 bases). Between the trimmed V and J ends, which lost 3 bases and 0 bases, there was a span of 15 bases. CDR3 length: 15 amino acids. The germline V gene encodes CDR1 DFQATT and CDR2 SNEGSKA (reference sequence). The CDR3 reads CSARDHRVRSYEQYF. The CDR3 coding sequence is TGCAGTGCTAGGGACCACAGGGTCCGCTCCTACGAGCAGTACTTC.

V gene TRBV10-3 combines with J gene TRBJ2-5, with D unresolved. The CDR3 sequence is 12 residues long. Germline V gene sequence: CDR1 ENHRY, CDR2 SYGVKD. Trimming shortened V by 11 bases and J by 0 bases, and 10 bases separated the two germline ends. CDR3 DNA: TGTGCCGCTGGAAACAACCAAGAGACCCAGTACTTC. It translates to CAAGNNQETQYF.

This clonotype was counted only a few times. The genes are TRBV5-6 and TRBJ2-1, with D hard to call. The CDR3 spans 12 residues. V lost 3 bases and J 6 bases, leaving 7 bases between the germline ends. The germline V gene has CDR1 SGHDT and CDR2 YYEEEE. The CDR3 bases are TGTGCCAGCAGCTCAACCTCCAATGAGCAGTTCTTC. Residues: CASSSTSNEQFF.

The CDR3 spells CASSSRELAYEQYF. CDR3 in DNA: TGTGCCAGCAGTTCCAGGGAACTAGCCTACGAGCAGTACTTC. The chain employs TRBV12-3 or TRBV12-4 and TRBJ2-7; D tentatively reads TRBD1 or TRBD2 (5 bases each). V was pared by 4 bases and J by 2 bases, with 12 bases between. CDR3 length: 14 residues.

This clonotype has only a few counts. V is TRBV11-2 and J is TRBJ2-5; D unresolved. The length of the CDR3 is 16 residues. Deletions cut 0 bases from V and 5 bases from J, with 16 bases between. Germline assignment: CDR1 SGHAT and CDR2 FQNNGV. In DNA, the CDR3 is TGTGCCAGCAGCTTAGATCCCGTCGGTGGGTGGGAGACCCAGTACTTC. Translated: CASSLDPVGGWETQYF.